This is a list of T cell receptor beta chains from one sample in a study of a mutant IDH1 vaccine in newly diagnosed glioma. These receptors' targets are unknown. The method was immunoSEQ multiplex PCR; TCRdb's version includes in-frame clones alone and lacks a portion of them. In the table there are roughly 34,000 clones, 80% to 95% of which are singletons. The specimen comprised PBMCs, sampled from a glioma patient whose treatment included an IDH1 peptide vaccine. The receptor source for this set is a woman aged 40 to 50 with glioma. The CDR3 runs from the conserved cysteine through the conserved F or W. D genes are given only for firm matches. Clone size is shown for a subset of rows, as once, few, many or a class of expanded clone.

size	D	V	J	DNA	CDR3
NA	NA	TRBV4-1	TRBJ2-2	TGCGCCAGCAGCCCCTTAGGGGAGCTCGACACCGGGGAGCTGTTTTTT	CASSPLGELDTGELFF
NA	NA	TRBV7-8	TRBJ1-1	TGTGCCAGCAGCTTAGTGGGGGGGTCGAACACTGAAGCTTTCTTT	CASSLVGGSNTEAFF
NA	NA	TRBV29-1	TRBJ1-1	TGCAGCGTTGGGGGGGCCTTGAACACTGAAGCTTTCTTT	CSVGGALNTEAFF
NA	NA	TRBV7-2	TRBJ2-7	TGTGCCAGCAGCGCCACACCCTACGAGCAGTACTTC	CASSATPYEQYF
once	NA	TRBV4-2	TRBJ1-3	TGTGCCAGCAGCCGGCAGGGGTCTGGAAACACCATATATTTT	CASSRQGSGNTIYF
NA	NA	TRBV5-8	TRBJ2-2	TGTGCCAGCACCCAGGGAGGGGAGCTGTTTTTT	CASTQGGELFF
NA	NA	TRBV2	TRBJ2-3	TGTGCCAGCAGGCGGGAAGGGATGGATACGCAGTATTTT	CASRREGMDTQYF
once	NA	TRBV4-3	TRBJ2-5	TGCGCCAGCAGCCAAGAGCCTACCGTGGGCTCCCAAGAGACCCAGTACTTC	CASSQEPTVGSQETQYF
NA	TRBD1	TRBV6-1	TRBJ2-7	TGTGCCAGCATAGTTGGGACAGGGACGTACTACGAGCAGTACTTC	CASIVGTGTYYEQYF
NA	NA	TRBV5-1	TRBJ2-3	TGCGCCAGCAGTCCAAACGAAGATACGCAGTATTTT	CASSPNEDTQYF
NA	NA	TRBV5-1	TRBJ2-5	TGCGCCAGCAGCTTGGGTGATCGGGATGCCCAGTACTTC	CASSLGDRDAQYF
NA	NA	TRBV7-2	TRBJ1-1	TGTGCCAGCAGCTTTAGGACTGAAGCTTTCTTT	CASSFRTEAFF
NA	TRBD1	TRBV10-1	TRBJ1-2	TGCGCCAGCAGTACAGGGGGCGTTTGTAACTATGGCTACACCTTC	CASSTGGVCNYGYTF
NA	TRBD2	TRBV19	TRBJ2-2	TGTGCCAGTAGGCCGACCACTAGCGGGAGGGGAGGTACCGGGGAGCTGTTTTTT	CASRPTTSGRGGTGELFF
few	NA	TRBV5-1	TRBJ2-7	TGCGCCAGCAGCCCGAGCGTCGAAAGCTCCTACGAGCAGTACTTC	CASSPSVESSYEQYF
NA	TRBD2	TRBV4-3	TRBJ2-7	TGCGCCAGCAGCCAAGTTATAACGGGGGGGCACTACGAGCAGTACTTC	CASSQVITGGHYEQYF
NA	NA	TRBV6-5	TRBJ1-2	TGTGCCAGCAGTTACCCCCCCCGCTACAGGGACTATGGCTACACCTTC	CASSYPPRYRDYGYTF
few	NA	TRBV7-6	TRBJ1-2	TGTGCCAGCAGGAAAGTGGACGGACACGAGTTGTTCTATGGCTACACCTTC	CASRKVDGHELFYGYTF
NA	TRBD1	TRBV7-2	TRBJ2-7	TGTGCCAGCAGCTTAGAGGCAGGGGGCTGGTACGAGCAGTACTTC	CASSLEAGGWYEQYF
NA	NA	TRBV2	TRBJ1-4	TGTGCCAGCTACAGTGTTAGAGAACTGTTTTTT	CASYSVRELFF
NA	TRBD1	TRBV5-1	TRBJ2-5	TGCGCCAGCAGCTGGAGACAGGGATCCGGGGAGACCCAGTACTTC	CASSWRQGSGETQYF
NA	TRBD2	TRBV18	TRBJ2-1	TGTGCCAGCTCACCTACTAGCGGGAGGATCTCCTACAATGAGCAGTTCTTC	CASSPTSGRISYNEQFF
NA	TRBD1	TRBV4-1	TRBJ1-1	TGCGCCAGCAGCCAAGACCCTAGAGGACAGGGCCTTAGATTTGAAGCTTTCTTT	CASSQDPRGQGLRFEAFF
NA	NA	TRBV6-5	TRBJ1-1	TGTGCCAGCAGACTACAGGGGAACACTGAAGCTTTCTTT	CASRLQGNTEAFF
NA	TRBD1	TRBV9	TRBJ1-3	TGTGCCAGCAGCGCCAGGGGGTTAGGAAACACCATATATTTT	CASSARGLGNTIYF
once	TRBD2	TRBV5-1	TRBJ2-2	TGCGCCAGCAGCTCGAGCGGGAGGGTCAACACCGGGGAGCTGTTTTTT	CASSSSGRVNTGELFF
NA	NA	TRBV6-5	TRBJ1-5	TGTGCCAGCAGCACAAAATGGGGCAATCAGCCCCAGCATTTT	CASSTKWGNQPQHF
NA	TRBD2	TRBV30	TRBJ2-7	TGTGCCTGGAGGGTCGTAGCGGGAGTTGGTGAGCAGTACTTC	CAWRVVAGVGEQYF
NA	TRBD2	TRBV7-9	TRBJ2-3	TGTGCCAGCAGCTTAGGGGAGACTAGCGGACGCCTTGGCACAGATACGCAGTATTTT	CASSLGETSGRLGTDTQYF
NA	TRBD1	TRBV2	TRBJ2-6	TGTGCCAGCAGTCAAGCAGGGGGCTCTGGGGCCAACGTCCTGACTTTC	CASSQAGGSGANVLTF
NA	NA	TRBV7-2	TRBJ1-2	TGTGCCAGCAGCGATCGGGAAAACTATGGCTACACCTTC	CASSDRENYGYTF
NA	NA	TRBV19	TRBJ1-1	TGTGCCAGTAATCGGAACATGAACACTGAAGCTTTCTTT	CASNRNMNTEAFF
NA	NA	TRBV27	TRBJ2-7	TGTGCCAGCAGTTTGGTGACAGGTTCCTACGAGCAGTACTTC	CASSLVTGSYEQYF
NA	NA	TRBV6-5	TRBJ2-1	TGTGCCAGCAGTTACTCGTTCGGGGCTGGTGAGCAGTTCTTC	CASSYSFGAGEQFF
NA	TRBD1	TRBV29-1	TRBJ2-6	TGCAGCGTTGATGGGGACAGGGGGCCTGGGGCCAACGTCCTGACTTTC	CSVDGDRGPGANVLTF
NA	NA	TRBV28	TRBJ2-7	TGTGCCAGCAGCTACCCAGGGGCCCCTGGGAACGAGCAGTACTTC	CASSYPGAPGNEQYF
NA	NA	TRBV6-4	TRBJ2-5	TGTGCCAGCAGTGACTCGGAGAAAGGGACCCAGTACTTC	CASSDSEKGTQYF
NA	TRBD1	TRBV7-6	TRBJ2-6	TGTGCCAGCAGCTTGGTCTACAGGGGGTTCGGGGCCAACGTCCTGACTTTC	CASSLVYRGFGANVLTF
NA	NA	TRBV27	TRBJ1-1	TGTGCCAGCAGTTTATCGTCGAAAGTCACTGAAGCTTTCTTT	CASSLSSKVTEAFF
NA	NA	TRBV9	TRBJ1-1	TGTGCCAGCAGCCCCCGGCCAAGTTTGAACACTGAAGCTTTCTTT	CASSPRPSLNTEAFF
NA	NA	TRBV7-9	TRBJ1-2	TGTGCCAGCAGCCCAGGGACACCTGGGGGCTACACCTTC	CASSPGTPGGYTF
once	TRBD2	TRBV7-9	TRBJ2-2	TGTGCCAGCAGCTTAGAGAGCGGGAGCGGCACCGGGGAGCTGTTTTTT	CASSLESGSGTGELFF
NA	TRBD2	TRBV10-3	TRBJ2-3	TGTGCCATCAGTTTCACTAGCGTCACAGATACGCAGTATTTT	CAISFTSVTDTQYF
NA	TRBD1	TRBV4-1	TRBJ1-6	TGCGCCAGCAGCCAATTCACAGGGGGCGATAAGAATTCACCCCTCCACTTT	CASSQFTGGDKNSPLHF
NA	NA	TRBV14	TRBJ2-7	TGTGCCAGCAGCCAAGATATGCAGGGCGGATCGTACGAGCAGTACTTC	CASSQDMQGGSYEQYF
NA	NA	TRBV18	TRBJ2-1	TGTGCCAGCTCCCCCCTGGCCGTTACAAACTCCTACAATGAGCAGTTCTTC	CASSPLAVTNSYNEQFF
NA	NA	TRBV9	TRBJ2-1	TGTGCCAGCAGCGTAGAGGGATCCCGCCACAATGAGCAGTTCTTC	CASSVEGSRHNEQFF
NA	NA	TRBV9	TRBJ2-7	TGTGCCAGCAGCGTAGGGGATTTAGGGAGAAGAGGGGGCGAGCAGTACTTC	CASSVGDLGRRGGEQYF
NA	NA	TRBV6-5	TRBJ2-7	TGTGCCAGCAGTTACTCGGGGCTAGCGAGCCCCTACGAGCAGTACTTC	CASSYSGLASPYEQYF